A single sample gave rise to the 25 T cell receptor beta chains below, sequenced in a study of T cell repertoires in cytomegalovirus infection (dated by TCRdb to about 2019). Sequenced on an Illumina HiSeq 1500. TCRdb itself trimmed the public reads at Q25 with fastp, ran MiXCR and retained productive beta chains. Each record represents a unique CDR3 protein, reported with the most common genes and DNA among its rows. The sample contains around 350,000 distinct CDR3 sequences, roughly 20% of them found a single time. Clones ranked in the top ten supply approximately 8% of the sample. Sample: PBMCs. Receptors originate from a human donor in good health (CMV status not recorded). Some clones in this sample may be carry-over from other donors' samples.

The chain employs TRBV24-1 and TRBJ2-3, with 10 bases lining up with TRBD2. The J segment lost 4 bases and the V segment lost 4 bases, leaving 7 bases of the junction unmatched. The length of the CDR3 is 16 residues. Germline V gene lookup returns CDR1 KGHDR and CDR2 SFDVKD. CDR3 protein: CATSDPQREGADTQYF. For the CDR3, the DNA is TGTGCCACCAGTGACCCCCAGCGGGAGGGGGCAGATACGCAGTATTTT.

About this clonotype itself: Since a much larger clone is just one base distant, this may be a read error. As DNA, the CDR3 is TGTGCCAGCATCTTACCGGCAGGGGGAAGTCTAGGCTATGGCTACACCTTC. As protein: CASILPAGGSLGYGYTF. V and J are TRBV7-2 and TRBJ1-2, with 7 positions matching TRBD1. Germline lookup yields CDR1 SGHTA and CDR2 FQGNSA. The CDR3 runs 17 residues.

This rearrangement joins TRBV7-2 to TRBJ2-3, with D hard to call. The V gene's germline CDR1 is SGHTA and CDR2 FQGNSA. This CDR3 has 12 residues. V was cut by 5 bases and J by 5 bases, with 8 bases left in between. CDR3 DNA: TGTGCCAGCAGCGGCTCGGGAGATACGCAGTATTTT. Amino acid sequence: CASSGSGDTQYF.

The genes are TRBV7-6 and TRBJ2-2; 8 nucleotides agree with TRBD1. Looked up from germline, CDR1 is SGHVS and CDR2 is FNYEAQ. This CDR3 comprises 16 residues. Germline trimming cut 2 bases from V and 1 base from J; bases unmatched to any gene: 3. The CDR3 bases are TGTGCCAGCAGCTTACAGGGGGCAGTGAACACCGGGGAGCTGTTTTTT. Protein sequence: CASSLQGAVNTGELFF.

This clonotype was seen repeatedly, ten times or more. V is TRBV7-6 and J is TRBJ2-5; D is possibly TRBD1 (5 bases). The V and J ends lost 2 bases and 2 bases respectively, with 6 bases between them. Germline CDR1 SGHVS, CDR2 FNYEAQ. The CDR3 sequence is 13 residues long. This CDR3 reads CASSLRQQETQYF. The CDR3 DNA follows: TGTGCCAGCAGCTTACGACAGCAAGAGACCCAGTACTTC.

This clonotype was seen repeatedly, ten times or more. This rearrangement joins TRBV11-2 to TRBJ2-3; TRBD2 aligns across 10 bases. The CDR3 contains 19 residues. V trimming: 8 bases; J trimming: 4 bases; junction bases outside the gene matches: 21. CDR1 is SGHAT, CDR2 FQNNGV, per germline. The CDR3 reads CASQIKRTSGRGKPDTQYF. DNA for the CDR3: TGTGCCAGCCAAATTAAAAGGACGAGCGGGAGGGGGAAACCAGATACGCAGTATTTT.

This clonotype was seen a handful of times. The chain links TRBV5-1 to TRBJ1-1; 7 nucleotides agree with TRBD1. The V and J ends lost 5 bases and 4 bases, in that order; junction bases with no gene match: 8. This CDR3 is built from 14 residues. Germline V gene data show CDR1 as SGHRS and CDR2 as YFSETQ. The CDR3 DNA follows: TGCGCCAGCAGTGAAGGGGGCAGGGTCACTGAAGCTTTCTTT. Its protein is CASSEGGRVTEAFF.

This clonotype was picked up a small number of times. The rearrangement links TRBV11-3 to TRBJ1-1; weak D call: TRBD1 (5 bases). Looked up from germline, CDR1 is SGHNT and CDR2 is YENEEA. V lost 6 bases, J lost 1 base, and 18 bases lay in between. CDR3 length: 16 residues. CDR3 sequence: CASRTGGAARNTEAFF. The CDR3 coding sequence is TGTGCCAGCAGAACCGGTGGGGCGGCGAGGAACACTGAAGCTTTCTTT.

This clonotype has at least ten counts. The CDR3 DNA reads as TGTGCCAGCAGTTACGGAGGACAGGGGCGGTCCCATGAGCAGTTCTTC. It specifies CASSYGGQGRSHEQFF. The chain is built from TRBV6-6 and TRBJ2-1, with 9 bases fitting TRBD1. The CDR3 length is 16 residues. Germline CDR1 and CDR2: MNHNY and SVGAGI (reference sequence). V lost 2 bases and J lost 8; bases outside the gene matches: 10.

This clonotype was seen ten or more times. The chain uses TRBV7-6 and TRBJ2-2; D gene unclear. V was cut by 3 bases and J by 1 base, with 6 bases left in between. CDR3 length equals 14 residues. Germline V gene lookup returns CDR1 SGHVS and CDR2 FNYEAQ. For the CDR3, the DNA is TGTGCCAGCAGCTTCAGAAGGAACACCGGGGAGCTGTTTTTT. Its protein is CASSFRRNTGELFF.

This clonotype was counted only a few times. The V and J genes are TRBV7-9 and TRBJ2-7, with D possibly matching TRBD1 (7 bases). Germline V lookup: CDR1 SEHNR, CDR2 FQNEAQ (reference sequence). V was pared by 2 bases and J by 2 bases, with 19 bases between. The CDR3 length is 17 residues. In DNA form, the CDR3 reads TGTGCCAGCAGCTTACGGAGACAGGGAGGAAGGACCTACGAGCAGTACTTC. It specifies CASSLRRQGGRTYEQYF.

The chain has TRBV7-2 and TRBJ2-7; 10 bases agree with TRBD1. The V segment lost 5 bases and the J segment 9 bases; nucleotides outside the gene matches: 10. Germline V gene lookup returns CDR1 SGHTA and CDR2 FQGNSA. The CDR3 runs 14 residues. CDR3 nucleotides: TGTGCCAGCAGCCCGTCCGGGACAGGGGTTCGGCAGTACTTC. Residues: CASSPSGTGVRQYF.

This clonotype was recorded many times. The chain links TRBV7-2 to TRBJ2-5; D gene uncertain. Germline CDR1 and CDR2: SGHTA and FQGNSA. This CDR3 is built from 13 residues. The V gene lost 0 bases and the J gene lost 4 bases, with 6 bases spanning the gap. As DNA, the CDR3 is TGTGCCAGCAGCTTAGCGTTCGGAGAGACCCAGTACTTC. This codes for CASSLAFGETQYF. Using reference TRBV7-2 and TRBJ2-5 for the parts outside the CDR3, the full variable domain is GAGVSQSPSNKVTEKGKDVELRCDPISGHTALYWYRQSLGQGLEFLIYFQGNSAPDKSGLPSDRFSAERTGGSVSTLTIQRTQQEDSAVYLCASSLAFGETQYFGPGTRLLVL.

This rearrangement joins TRBV11-2 to TRBJ1-1; no firm D call. The CDR3 consists of 15 residues. Looked up from germline, CDR1 is SGHAT and CDR2 is FQNNGV. Trimming removed 4 bases from V and 4 bases from J, with 16 bases in between. CDR3 in amino acids: CASSSGGWRGTEAFF. CDR3 DNA: TGTGCCAGCAGCTCTGGCGGGTGGCGGGGCACTGAAGCTTTCTTT.

This sequence joins TRBV28 and TRBJ2-5, with D perhaps being TRBD1 or TRBD2 (5 bases each). The CDR3 spans 14 residues. Trimming removed 5 bases at V and 1 base at J, with 11 bases between. Looked up from germline, CDR1 is MDHEN and CDR2 is SYDVKM. CDR3 amino acids: CASSPWGTQETQYF. The CDR3 bases are TGTGCCAGCAGTCCCTGGGGGACCCAAGAGACCCAGTACTTC.

This clonotype was observed a few times. The chain links TRBV20-1 to TRBJ2-1, with D possibly matching TRBD2 (5 bases). The CDR3 spans 13 residues. V lost 6 bases, J lost 13 bases, and 22 bases lay in between. Looked up from germline, CDR1 is DFQATT and CDR2 is SNEGSKA (reference sequence). The chain's CDR3 is CSAGREILAPQFF. The CDR3 nucleotides are TGCAGTGCCGGTAGGGAGATCTTAGCGCCTCAGTTCTTC.

This clonotype was seen only a few times. The chain couples TRBV20-1 to TRBJ2-7; 7 bases line up with TRBD2. The CDR3 runs 14 residues. Trimming cost V 1 base and J 6 bases; bases outside gene matches: 9. CDR1 and CDR2 (germline): DFQATT, SNEGSKA (reference sequence). The chain's CDR3 is CSARGLRTSLEQYF. CDR3 nucleotide sequence: TGCAGTGCTAGAGGGTTGAGGACTAGTCTCGAGCAGTACTTC.

The genes are TRBV3-1 and TRBJ1-1; D perhaps matches TRBD1 (5 bases). Germline V gene data show CDR1 as LGHDT and CDR2 as YNNKEL (reference sequence). V lost 4 bases, J lost 1 base, and 13 bases lay in between. The CDR3 loop spans 15 amino acids. CDR3 amino acids: CASSPRAVANTEAFF. CDR3 coding DNA: TGTGCCAGCAGCCCCAGGGCCGTAGCGAACACTGAAGCTTTCTTT.

This clonotype has at least ten counts. V gene TRBV7-6 combines with J gene TRBJ1-5; 7 bases map to TRBD1. Trimming removed 2 bases from V and 1 base from J; junction bases left unmatched: 11. The CDR3 has 18 amino acids. The germline CDR1 and CDR2 sequences are SGHVS and FNYEAQ. In DNA, the CDR3 is TGTGCCAGCAGCTTACGGGGACAGCCAAAGGGAAGCAATCAGCCCCAGCATTTT. This gives the protein CASSLRGQPKGSNQPQHF.

This clonotype was detected a few times. The V gene is TRBV11-2, the J gene TRBJ1-1; D gene unclear. This CDR3 has 15 residues. Deletions cut 1 base from V and 1 base from J, with 10 bases between. Germline CDR1 SGHAT, CDR2 FQNNGV. Written as DNA, the CDR3 is TGTGCCAGCAGCTTAGGTCCAGGTACGAACACTGAAGCTTTCTTT. Residues: CASSLGPGTNTEAFF.

This clonotype came up a few times. V usage is TRBV12-3 or TRBV12-4 and J usage is TRBJ2-7; a weak D match, TRBD1 (5 bases). The V end was cut by 6 bases, the J end by 5 bases, with 8 bases between. This CDR3 is 11 amino acids long. The CDR3 spells CASRYRHEQYF. CDR3 coding DNA: TGTGCCAGCAGGTACAGGCACGAGCAGTACTTC.

This clonotype was detected a few times. V gene TRBV28 combines with J gene TRBJ1-2; maybe TRBD1 (5 bases). The germline V gene has CDR1 MDHEN and CDR2 SYDVKM. The CDR3 sequence is 15 residues long. Trimming shortened V by 5 bases and J by 5 bases, and 18 bases separated the two germline ends. The CDR3 here is CASSPAGNVDYGYTF. The DNA of the CDR3 is TGTGCCAGCAGTCCCGCAGGGAACGTCGATTATGGCTACACCTTC.

This clonotype was observed a handful of times. The rearrangement uses TRBV4-1 and TRBJ2-2; 7 bases are a match to TRBD2. Per the germline V gene, CDR1 is MGHRA and CDR2 is YSYEKL. V was pared by 4 bases and J by 0 bases, with 2 bases of the junction left unmatched. This CDR3 has 15 amino acids. CDR3 DNA sequence: TGCGCCAGCAGCCGGGGGACTACGAACACCGGGGAGCTGTTTTTT. As protein: CASSRGTTNTGELFF.

The gene calls are TRBV12-3 or TRBV12-4 and TRBJ1-5; 7 nucleotides match TRBD1. CDR3 size: 15 residues. Trimming removed 8 bases from V and 6 bases from J; junction bases left unmatched: 13. Written as DNA, the CDR3 is TGTGCCAGCCGATCCGGGACAGTGGCCGGTCAGCCCCAGCATTTT. Encoded protein: CASRSGTVAGQPQHF.

The chain is built from TRBV10-3 and TRBJ2-3; TRBD2 is a possible D gene (6 bases). The CDR3 covers 15 residues. With 4 bases removed from V and 0 bases from J, the gap between germline ends came to 11 bases. In germline, CDR1 is ENHRY, CDR2 SYGVKD. CDR3 coding DNA: TGTGCCATCAGTGGTTTAGGAGGGAGCACAGATACGCAGTATTTT. Encoded protein: CAISGLGGSTDTQYF.